What follows are 6 T cell receptor beta chains derived from one specimen sequenced in a study of blood T cells in healthy people across ages. The use of a sample-barcoded 5' primer and a J-beta primer mix characterized a second PCR of 7 to 11 cycles. TCRdb reanalysed the 5' RACE reads using MiXCR and keeps one entry per CDR3 protein. The sample has approximately 780,000 distinct CDR3 sequences; around 25% are singletons. The same sample was also used in a study of T cells of mothers and their children.

Sequenced: blood. All receptors come from a boy aged 5-17 years in good health.

The V and J genes are TRBV3-1 and TRBJ2-3; TRBD2 aligns across 12 bases. V shed 4 bases and J 2 bases; nucleotides not matched to a gene: 13. The CDR3 spans 19 residues. Germline CDR1 and CDR2: LGHDT and YNNKEL (reference sequence). The CDR3 DNA sequence: TGTGCCAGCAGCCGCAGGACTAGCGGGGCCCGCTATACCACAGATACGCAGTATTTT. This gives the protein CASSRRTSGARYTTDTQYF.

The chain links TRBV7-9 to TRBJ2-3; a possible D gene is TRBD1 (5 bases). The CDR3 contains 15 residues. V lost 2 bases to trimming and J lost 6 bases, with 15 bases between them. CDR1 is SEHNR and CDR2 is FQNEAQ in the germline V gene (reference sequence). The CDR3 sequence: CASSLFRQMDDTQYF. CDR3 DNA: TGTGCCAGCAGCTTATTCCGACAGATGGACGATACGCAGTATTTT.

This clonotype was seen a few times. The V gene is TRBV6-5, the J gene TRBJ2-5, with 7 bases matching TRBD1. The end of the DNA is better explained by TRBJ2-7, so the J call may be wrong. This CDR3 is 14 amino acids long. From germline, CDR1 is MNHEY and CDR2 SVGAGI. The CDR3 sequence is CASSYSTGNGEQYF. For the CDR3, the DNA is TGTGCCAGCAGTTACTCGACAGGGAACGGCGAGCAGTACTTC.

This clonotype was counted a few times. The J gene is TRBJ2-5, the V gene TRBV10-3; 13 nucleotides agree with TRBD2. Germline V gives CDR1 ENHRY, CDR2 SYGVKD. V was clipped by 6 bases and J by 3 bases; unmatched bases: 4. The CDR3 is 15 amino acids. Written as DNA, the CDR3 is TGTGCCATCAGCGAGGGACTAGCGGGGAAAGAGACCCAGTACTTC. Encoded protein: CAISEGLAGKETQYF.

This chain links TRBV29-1 with TRBJ1-4; maybe TRBD1 (5 bases). The germline gives CDR1 SQVTM, CDR2 ANQGSEA. The ends were cut back, 4 bases at V and 8 bases at J, with 11 bases in the middle. This CDR3 contains 12 residues. This CDR3 reads CSVAQGGEKLFF. The CDR3 bases are TGCAGCGTTGCGCAGGGTGGCGAAAAACTGTTTTTT.

This clonotype was detected only a few times. In nucleotides, the CDR3 is TGTGCCAGCAGTCCCTCGAGGAGCTACAATGAGCAGTTCTTC. Translation gives CASSPSRSYNEQFF. The chain recombines TRBV6-5 with TRBJ2-1; D is ambiguous. The CDR3 length is 14 residues. V was cut by 5 bases and J by 3 bases, with 11 bases left in between. In germline, CDR1 is MNHEY, CDR2 SVGAGI.